The rows below give T cell receptor beta chains drawn from one sample of a study of cytomegalovirus exposure and HLA in healthy donors. Data came from immunoSEQ multiplex PCR; TCRdb stores just in-frame clones and leaves some out. The sample holds fewer than 200,000 clones, approximately 80% seen once. Sample: PBMCs. Every receptor here comes from a woman between 40 and 55 years old in good health and CMV-seropositive. Each CDR3 is given with its conserved first and last residue. The order of the fields is J gene, clone size, V gene, D gene, CDR3 DNA, CDR3 protein. D genes are given only for firm matches. Rows give clone size only sometimes, using once, few, many, or a class for an expanded clone.

TRBJ2-5 | . | TRBV19 | TRBD1 | TGTGCCAGTAGTACTCCGGGACAGGGGGCTGGTGAGACCCAGTACTTC | CASSTPGQGAGETQYF
TRBJ2-7 | once | TRBV30 | TRBD1 | TGTGCCTGGAGCGAAGGACAGGGGAATCGGTACTTC | CAWSEGQGNRYF
TRBJ1-6 | few | TRBV11-2 | TRBD1 | TGTGCCAGCACCCTAAGAGAAGGGACAGGCCTAGGGAGGTCACCCCTCCACTTT | CASTLREGTGLGRSPLHF
TRBJ2-7 | . | TRBV11-3 | . | TGTGCCAGCAGCTTTACCGGGACATCAACACCCTACGAGCAGTACTTC | CASSFTGTSTPYEQYF
TRBJ2-5 | . | TRBV7-8 | TRBD1 | TGTGCCAGCAGCTCAGGACAGGTGGGGACCCAGTACTTC | CASSSGQVGTQYF
TRBJ2-6 | . | TRBV7-6 | . | TGTGCCAGCAGCCCCCAAATCTCTGGGGCCAACGTCCTGACTTTC | CASSPQISGANVLTF
TRBJ2-1 | . | TRBV19 | TRBD1 | TGTGCCAGTAGTATAGGGGGAGGGACAGGGATGGTCAATGAGCAGTTCTTC | CASSIGGGTGMVNEQFF
TRBJ2-1 | . | TRBV4-1 | . | TGCGCCAGCAGCCAAGTGGCGGGAACCTACAATGAGCAGTTCTTC | CASSQVAGTYNEQFF
TRBJ2-7 | . | TRBV2 | . | TGTGCCAGCAGTGTAAACTGGAGCTCCTACGAGCAGTACTTC | CASSVNWSSYEQYF
TRBJ2-5 | . | TRBV29-1 | TRBD1 | TGCAGCGTTGTACAGGGGGCTCAAGAGACCCAGTACTTC | CSVVQGAQETQYF
TRBJ1-4 | . | TRBV9 | . | TGTGCCAGCAGTATCGGAGGGTCTAATGAAAAACTGTTTTTT | CASSIGGSNEKLFF
TRBJ2-3 | . | TRBV10-2 | . | TGCGCCAGCAGCTTAATTAGCGGAGATACGCAGTATTTT | CASSLISGDTQYF
TRBJ2-5 | once | TRBV30 | . | TGTGCCTGGAGGGCGGGTTTAGGGGAGACCCAGTACTTC | CAWRAGLGETQYF
TRBJ1-1 | few | TRBV2 | TRBD1 | TGTGCCAGCAGGGTAGGACAGGGGGTTAACACTGAAGCTTTCTTT | CASRVGQGVNTEAFF
TRBJ2-3 | . | TRBV28 | TRBD1 | TGTGCCAGCGAAAAGGAGGGGACAGGGCCCTTAACGCAGTATTTT | CASEKEGTGPLTQYF
TRBJ2-2 | . | TRBV4-2 | . | TGTGCCAGCAGCCAAGGGGTGGGAGAGGACACCGGGGAGCTGTTTTTT | CASSQGVGEDTGELFF
TRBJ1-1 | once | TRBV6-6 | . | TGTGCCAGCAGTTACCCCAGACAGACCGAAGCTTTCTTT | CASSYPRQTEAFF
TRBJ1-5 | . | TRBV6-5 | . | TGTGCCAGCAGTTACCTCGGGGGGGGCAATCAGCCCCAGCATTTT | CASSYLGGGNQPQHF
TRBJ2-5 | few | TRBV10-3 | TRBD2 | TGTGCCATCAGTGATTCGAGCGGGGAAGAGACCCAGTACTTC | CAISDSSGEETQYF
TRBJ1-4 | few | TRBV4-2 | TRBD1 | TGTGCCAGCAGCATCCGACAGGGGGGGAATAATGAAAAACTGTTTTTT | CASSIRQGGNNEKLFF
TRBJ1-3 | few | TRBV9 | TRBD1 | TGTGCCAGCAGCGCGGGACAGGGGGCTAGAGATGGAAACACCATATATTTT | CASSAGQGARDGNTIYF
TRBJ2-2 | few | TRBV5-1 | . | TGCGCCACCAAGAGGCAGACCGACGGGGAGCTGTTTTTT | CATKRQTDGELFF
TRBJ2-7 | . | TRBV19 | TRBD2 | TGTGCCAGTACCAGGACTAGCGGGATCCCCTACGAGCAGTACTTC | CASTRTSGIPYEQYF
TRBJ2-7 | . | TRBV6-5 | . | TGTGCCAGCAGTGGTGACAGGAATTCCTACGAGCAGTACTTC | CASSGDRNSYEQYF
TRBJ2-7 | once | TRBV5-1 | TRBD1 | TGCGCCAGCAGCTTGGAGCCAGGGGGCGGGTACGAGCAGTACTTC | CASSLEPGGGYEQYF
TRBJ1-5 | . | TRBV27 | . | TGTGCCAGCAGTATAACAGGGAATCAGCCCCAGCATTTT | CASSITGNQPQHF
TRBJ2-1 | . | TRBV5-6 | TRBD1 | TGTGCCAGCAACCGAAGGGACAGCTACAATGAGCAGTTCTTC | CASNRRDSYNEQFF
TRBJ2-3 | . | TRBV7-7 | . | TGTGCCAGCAGCCCGGGAGATTCATCAGATACGCAGTATTTT | CASSPGDSSDTQYF
TRBJ1-1 | few | TRBV14 | TRBD1 | TGTGCCAGCAGCCAACCTAACAGGGGAGCTTTCTTT | CASSQPNRGAFF
TRBJ2-2 | . | TRBV5-8 | TRBD2 | TGTGCCAGCAGCTTGGTTACCAGCGGGGGGTCAACCGGGGAGCTGTTTTTT | CASSLVTSGGSTGELFF
TRBJ1-2 | . | TRBV15 | . | TGTGCCACCAGCAGGGCCAACTATGGCTACACCTTC | CATSRANYGYTF
TRBJ1-3 | . | TRBV10-3 | . | TGTGCCATCAGTCGCGCCTCTGGAAACACCATATATTTT | CAISRASGNTIYF
TRBJ1-5 | . | TRBV6-5 | . | TGTGCCAGCAGTTACTCGGCTAGCAATCAGCCCCAGCATTTT | CASSYSASNQPQHF
TRBJ2-3 | few | TRBV7-8 | . | TGTGCCAGCAGCTTATATGGGGACAACCCCGCAGATACGCAGTATTTT | CASSLYGDNPADTQYF
TRBJ1-2 | . | TRBV5-4 | TRBD1 | TGTGCCAGCAGCCTTTATGGACAGGGGGCGGATGGCTACACCTTC | CASSLYGQGADGYTF
TRBJ2-7 | . | TRBV9 | . | TGTGCCAGCAGCGTAGAAGGACACCCACAGCTCCACGAGCAGTACTTC | CASSVEGHPQLHEQYF
TRBJ2-7 | . | TRBV28 | TRBD1 | TGTGCCAGCACCCAAGGGGGACAGTACGAGCAGTACTTC | CASTQGGQYEQYF
TRBJ2-3 | . | TRBV9 | TRBD2 | TGTGCCAGCAGCGGCGGGACTAGCGGGGGGCCCACAGATACGCAGTATTTT | CASSGGTSGGPTDTQYF
TRBJ1-2 | . | TRBV20-1 | . | TGCAGCGCCCCGTGGCGGGAGGGCTACACCTTC | CSAPWREGYTF
TRBJ2-1 | . | TRBV19 | . | TGTGCCAGTAGTACGGGACAAGTCTACAATGAGCAGTTCTTC | CASSTGQVYNEQFF
TRBJ1-2 | . | TRBV10-1 | . | TGCGCCAGCAGGCGGACAGTGCCCTATGGCTACACCTTC | CASRRTVPYGYTF
TRBJ2-1 | . | TRBV7-9 | . | TGTGCCAGCAGCTTAGCTAGCTGGGATGAGCAGTTCTTC | CASSLASWDEQFF
TRBJ1-3 | . | TRBV12-2 | . | TGTGCAAGTCGCCCGAGGACAGGGGCGTCTGGAAACACCATATATTTT | CASRPRTGASGNTIYF
TRBJ2-7 | . | TRBV29-1 | TRBD2 | TGCAGCGTTCGGCGGGAGGCCCACTCCTACGAGCAGTACTTC | CSVRREAHSYEQYF
TRBJ1-6 | few | TRBV7-8 | . | TGTGCCAGCAGCCCGGAGGATAATTCACCCCTCCACTTT | CASSPEDNSPLHF
TRBJ1-3 | few | TRBV5-1 | . | TGCGCCAGCAGCTTGGGGGACACCTTCTCTGGAAACACCATATATTTT | CASSLGDTFSGNTIYF
TRBJ1-1 | . | TRBV2 | . | TGTGCCAGCAGTGGATGGACACGCAGTGATGCTGAAGCTTTCTTT | CASSGWTRSDAEAFF
TRBJ2-5 | . | TRBV5-1 | TRBD1 | TGCGCCAGCAGCTTGGTACAGGGGGAGACCCAGTACTTC | CASSLVQGETQYF
TRBJ2-1 | . | TRBV28 | TRBD1 | TGTGCCAGCAGTCGTTTGACAGGGGGCTCGTACAATGAGCAGTTCTTC | CASSRLTGGSYNEQFF
TRBJ1-6 | . | TRBV6-5 | . | TGTGCCAGCAGCGCGTCCTATAATTCACCCCTCCACTTT | CASSASYNSPLHF